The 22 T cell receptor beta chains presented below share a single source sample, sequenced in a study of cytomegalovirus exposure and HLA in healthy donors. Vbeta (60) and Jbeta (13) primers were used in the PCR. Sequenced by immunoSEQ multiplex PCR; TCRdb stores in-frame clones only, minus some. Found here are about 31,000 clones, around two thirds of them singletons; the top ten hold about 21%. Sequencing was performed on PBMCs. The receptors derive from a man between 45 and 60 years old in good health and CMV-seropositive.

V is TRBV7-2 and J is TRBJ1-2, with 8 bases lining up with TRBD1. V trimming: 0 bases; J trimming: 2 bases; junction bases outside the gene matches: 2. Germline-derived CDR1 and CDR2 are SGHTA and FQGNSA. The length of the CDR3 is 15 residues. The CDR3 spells CASSLASGGNYGYTF. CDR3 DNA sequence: TGTGCCAGCAGCTTAGCATCAGGGGGCAACTATGGCTACACCTTC.

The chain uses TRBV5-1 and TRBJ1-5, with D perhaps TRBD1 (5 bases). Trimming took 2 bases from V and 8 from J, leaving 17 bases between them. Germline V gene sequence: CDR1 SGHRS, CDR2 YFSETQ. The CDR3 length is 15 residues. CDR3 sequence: CASSFSGSVGEPQHF. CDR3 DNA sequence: TGCGCCAGCAGCTTTTCGGGCAGCGTAGGGGAGCCCCAGCATTTT.

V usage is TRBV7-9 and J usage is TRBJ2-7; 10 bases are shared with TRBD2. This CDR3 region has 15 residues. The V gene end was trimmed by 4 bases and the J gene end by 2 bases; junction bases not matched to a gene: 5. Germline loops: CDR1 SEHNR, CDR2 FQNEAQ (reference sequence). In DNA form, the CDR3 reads TGTGCCAGCAGCTCTGGGACTAGCGAAACCTACGAGCAGTACTTC. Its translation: CASSSGTSETYEQYF. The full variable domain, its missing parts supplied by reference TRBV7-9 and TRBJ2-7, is DTGVSQNPRHKITKRGQNVTFRCDPISEHNRLYWYRQTLGQGPEFLTYFQNEAQLEKSRLLSDRFSAERPKGSFSTLEIQRTEQGDSAMYLCASSSGTSETYEQYFGPGTRLTVT.

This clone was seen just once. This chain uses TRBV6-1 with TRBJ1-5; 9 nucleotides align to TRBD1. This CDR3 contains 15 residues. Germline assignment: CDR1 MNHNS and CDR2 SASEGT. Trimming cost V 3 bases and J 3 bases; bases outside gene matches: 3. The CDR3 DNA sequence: TGTGCCAGCAGTGAGGGGACAGGGCCCAATCAGCCCCAGCATTTT. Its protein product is CASSEGTGPNQPQHF.

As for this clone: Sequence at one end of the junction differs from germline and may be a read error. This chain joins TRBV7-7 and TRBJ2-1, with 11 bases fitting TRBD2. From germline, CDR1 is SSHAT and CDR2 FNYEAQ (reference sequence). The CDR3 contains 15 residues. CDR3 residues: CASSLASGRHNEQFF. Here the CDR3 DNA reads TGTGCTAGCAGCTTAGCTAGCGGGAGGCACAATGAGCAGTTCTTC.

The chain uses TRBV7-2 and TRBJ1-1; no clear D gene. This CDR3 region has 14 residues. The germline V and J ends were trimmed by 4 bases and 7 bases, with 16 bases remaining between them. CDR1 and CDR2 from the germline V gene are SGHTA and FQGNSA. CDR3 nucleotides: TGTGCCAGCAGCTCCAAGGTGCAGGCGAATGAAGCTTTCTTT. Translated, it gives CASSSKVQANEAFF. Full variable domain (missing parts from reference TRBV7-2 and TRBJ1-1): GAGVSQSPSNKVTEKGKDVELRCDPISGHTALYWYRQSLGQGLEFLIYFQGNSAPDKSGLPSDRFSAERTGGSVSTLTIQRTQQEDSAVYLCASSSKVQANEAFFGQGTRLTVV.

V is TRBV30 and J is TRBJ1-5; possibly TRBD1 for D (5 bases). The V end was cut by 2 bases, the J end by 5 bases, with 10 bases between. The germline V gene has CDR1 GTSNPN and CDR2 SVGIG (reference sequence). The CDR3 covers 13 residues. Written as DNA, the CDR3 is TGTGCCTGGAGTTCTCAGGGCGATCAGCCCCAGCATTTT. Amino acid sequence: CAWSSQGDQPQHF.

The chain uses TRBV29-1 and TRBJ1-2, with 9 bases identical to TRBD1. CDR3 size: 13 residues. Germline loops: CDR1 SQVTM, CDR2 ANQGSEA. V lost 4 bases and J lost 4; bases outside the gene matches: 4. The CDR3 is CSVVWTGAYGYTF. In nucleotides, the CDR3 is TGCAGCGTTGTGTGGACAGGGGCCTATGGCTACACCTTC.

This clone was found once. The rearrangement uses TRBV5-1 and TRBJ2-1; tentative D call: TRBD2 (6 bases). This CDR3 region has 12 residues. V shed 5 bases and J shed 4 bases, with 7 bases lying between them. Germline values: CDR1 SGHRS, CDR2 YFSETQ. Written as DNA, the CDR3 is TGCGCCAGCAGGGGACTTTACAATGAGCAGTTCTTC. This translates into CASRGLYNEQFF.

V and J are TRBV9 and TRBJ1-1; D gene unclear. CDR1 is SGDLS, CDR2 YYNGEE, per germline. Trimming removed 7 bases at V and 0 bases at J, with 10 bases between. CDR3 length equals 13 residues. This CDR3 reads CASGPFLNTEAFF. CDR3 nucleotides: TGTGCCAGCGGGCCCTTTTTGAACACTGAAGCTTTCTTT. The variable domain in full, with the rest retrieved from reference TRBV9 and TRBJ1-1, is DSGVTQTPKHLITATGQRVTLRCSPRSGDLSVYWYQQSLDQGLQFLIQYYNGEERAKGNILERFSAQQFPDLHSELNLSSLELGDSALYFCASGPFLNTEAFFGQGTRLTVV.

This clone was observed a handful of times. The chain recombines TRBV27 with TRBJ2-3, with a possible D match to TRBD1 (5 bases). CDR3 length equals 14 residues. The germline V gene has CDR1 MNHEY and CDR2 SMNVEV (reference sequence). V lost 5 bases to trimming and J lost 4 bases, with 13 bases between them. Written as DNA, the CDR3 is TGTGCCAGCAGTATAGGGGTTGGGGCAGATACGCAGTATTTT. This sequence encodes CASSIGVGADTQYF.

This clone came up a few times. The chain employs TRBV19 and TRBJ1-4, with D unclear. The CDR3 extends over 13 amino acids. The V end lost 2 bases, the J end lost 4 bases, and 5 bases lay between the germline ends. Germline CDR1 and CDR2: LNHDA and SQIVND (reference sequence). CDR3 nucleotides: TGTGCCAGTAGTATACCGGGTAATGAAAAACTGTTTTTT. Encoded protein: CASSIPGNEKLFF. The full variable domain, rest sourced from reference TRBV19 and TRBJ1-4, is DGGITQSPKYLFRKEGQNVTLSCEQNLNHDAMYWYRQDPGQGLRLIYYSQIVNDFQKGDIAEGYSVSREKKESFPLTVTSAQKNPTAFYLCASSIPGNEKLFFGSGTQLSVL.

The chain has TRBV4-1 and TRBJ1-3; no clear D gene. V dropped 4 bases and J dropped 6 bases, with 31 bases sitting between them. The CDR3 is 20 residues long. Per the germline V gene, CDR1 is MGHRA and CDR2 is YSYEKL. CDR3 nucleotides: TGCGCCAGCAGCCGCAGCCCTCGGGGTCGCCGGCCTTGGGTGGCAAACACCATATATTTT. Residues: CASSRSPRGRRPWVANTIYF.

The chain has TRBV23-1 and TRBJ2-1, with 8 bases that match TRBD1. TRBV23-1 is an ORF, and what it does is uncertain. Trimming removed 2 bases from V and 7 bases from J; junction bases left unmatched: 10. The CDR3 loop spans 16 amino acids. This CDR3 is CASSQKKDRAANEQFF. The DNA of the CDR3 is TGCGCCAGCAGTCAAAAGAAGGACAGGGCGGCGAATGAGCAGTTCTTC.

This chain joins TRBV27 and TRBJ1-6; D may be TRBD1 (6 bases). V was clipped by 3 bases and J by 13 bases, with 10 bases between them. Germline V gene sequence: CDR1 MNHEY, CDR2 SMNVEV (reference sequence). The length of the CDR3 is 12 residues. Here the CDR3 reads CASSLTGSPLHF. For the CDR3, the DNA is TGTGCCAGCAGTTTGACAGGTTCCCCCCTCCACTTT.

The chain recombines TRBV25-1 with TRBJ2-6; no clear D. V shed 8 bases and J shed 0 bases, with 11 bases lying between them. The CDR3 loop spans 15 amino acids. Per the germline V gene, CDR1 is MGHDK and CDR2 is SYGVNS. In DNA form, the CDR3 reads TGTGCCAGCGGCATTCTGCACTCTGGGGCCAACGTCCTGACTTTC. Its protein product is CASGILHSGANVLTF.

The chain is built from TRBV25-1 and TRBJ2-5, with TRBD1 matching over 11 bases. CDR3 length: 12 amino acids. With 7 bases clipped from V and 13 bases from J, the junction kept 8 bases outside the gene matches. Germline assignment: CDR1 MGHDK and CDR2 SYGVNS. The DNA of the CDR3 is TGTGCCAGCAATGGACAGGGGGCAAGATTGTACTTC. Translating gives CASNGQGARLYF.

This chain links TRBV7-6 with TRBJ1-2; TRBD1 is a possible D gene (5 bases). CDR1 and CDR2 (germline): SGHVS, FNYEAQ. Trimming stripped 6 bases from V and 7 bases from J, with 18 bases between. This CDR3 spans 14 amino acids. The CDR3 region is CASSPTITGTGYTF. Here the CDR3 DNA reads TGTGCCAGCAGTCCGACGATTACAGGAACTGGCTACACCTTC.

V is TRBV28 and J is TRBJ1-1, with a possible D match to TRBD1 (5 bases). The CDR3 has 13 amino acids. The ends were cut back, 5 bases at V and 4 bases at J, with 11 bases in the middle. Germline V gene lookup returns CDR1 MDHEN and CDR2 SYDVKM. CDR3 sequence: CASSPSGFTEAFF. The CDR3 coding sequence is TGTGCCAGCAGTCCTTCAGGGTTCACTGAAGCTTTCTTT.

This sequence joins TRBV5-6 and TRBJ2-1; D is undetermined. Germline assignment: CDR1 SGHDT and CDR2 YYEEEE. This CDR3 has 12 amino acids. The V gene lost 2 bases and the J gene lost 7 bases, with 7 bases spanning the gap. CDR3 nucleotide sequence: TGTGCCAGCAGCTTCCAGGTGAATGAGCAGTTCTTC. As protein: CASSFQVNEQFF.

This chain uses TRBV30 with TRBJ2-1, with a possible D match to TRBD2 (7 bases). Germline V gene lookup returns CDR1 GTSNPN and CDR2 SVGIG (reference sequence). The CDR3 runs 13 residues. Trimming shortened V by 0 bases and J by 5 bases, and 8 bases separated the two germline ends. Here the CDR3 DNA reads TGTGCCTGGAGTGTAGGGGGGGACAATGAGCAGTTCTTC. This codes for CAWSVGGDNEQFF. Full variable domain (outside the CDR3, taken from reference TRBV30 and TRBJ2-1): SQTIHQWPATLVQPVGSPLSLECTVEGTSNPNLYWYRQAAGRGLQLLFYSVGIGQISSEVPQNLSASRPQDRQFILSSKKLLLSDSGFYLCAWSVGGDNEQFFGPGTRLTVL.

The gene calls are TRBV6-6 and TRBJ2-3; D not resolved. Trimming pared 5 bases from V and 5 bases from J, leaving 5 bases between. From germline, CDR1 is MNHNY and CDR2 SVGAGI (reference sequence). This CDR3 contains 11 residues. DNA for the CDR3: TGTGCCAGCAGTACGGGAGATACGCAGTATTTT. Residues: CASSTGDTQYF.